The clone carrying this T cell receptor beta chain was seen more than once but under ten times. This entry is derived from a study of T cells after yellow fever vaccination. Overall study context: Low-cell-number fractions were prepared with SMART-Seq v4 Ultra Low Input.

UMIs and a universal primer site were added when TCR cDNA was made by 5'RACE template switching. TCRdb re-called the 5' RACE reads through MiXCR, storing one row per CDR3 protein. This repertoire shows fewer than 100,000 distinct CDR3 sequences, about 8.8% found once; its top ten account for approximately 15%. Whole-study findings and limits: Some clonotypes, a small share, were shared between CD4 and CD8 compartments. Reappearance after the booster was observed for most primary-vaccination clones (about 96% CD4, about 91% CD8).

The sequence was obtained from a man younger than 35 who received the YFV17D yellow fever vaccine. The sample consisted of CD8+ T cells not binding an NS4B(214-222) dextramer, sorted from PBMCs, taken roughly 14 days after the first yellow fever vaccination.

The CDR3 DNA reads TGTGCCAGCAGCCTACAGGGGTCCGACGAGCAGTACTTC. The encoded protein is CASSLQGSDEQYF. V and J are TRBV7-9 and TRBJ2-7; 7 bases agree with TRBD1. The length of the CDR3 is 13 residues. V lost 5 bases to trimming and J lost 5 bases; unmatched junction nucleotides: 6. Germline values: CDR1 SEHNR, CDR2 FQNEAQ (reference sequence).